The 21 T cell receptor beta chains reported below all come from one sample, sequenced in a study of T cells after yellow fever vaccination (dated by TCRdb to the late 2010s). The method was 5' RACE. Instrument used: Illumina HiSeq 2500. The public sequencing data were trimmed at Q25 with fastp and processed into clonotypes with MiXCR by TCRdb, which kept only in-frame beta chains. Every CDR3 protein is listed once, alongside the most common genes and DNA of its rows. The sample profile shows around 350,000 distinct CDR3 sequences; approximately 10% of them were found once. Roughly a sixth of the sample is taken by the ten largest. The sample's treatment or condition label is to be understood as: live attenuated yellow fever vaccine strain. Sequencing was performed on PBMCs, taken on the day of the first yellow fever vaccination. The receptors originated from a man between 18 and 29 years old who received the YFV17D yellow fever vaccine.

V gene TRBV5-1 combines with J gene TRBJ1-1; D remains ambiguous. CDR1 and CDR2 from the germline V gene are SGHRS and YFSETQ. The length of the CDR3 is 15 residues. Trimming removed 3 bases at V and 5 bases at J, with 17 bases between. The CDR3 reads CASSSQEVAETEAFF. In DNA form, the CDR3 reads TGCGCCAGCAGCTCGCAGGAGGTGGCAGAGACTGAAGCTTTCTTT. Based on the CDR3 plus reference TRBV5-1 and TRBJ1-1, the full variable domain is KAGVTQTPRYLIKTRGQQVTLSCSPISGHRSVSWYQQTPGQGLQFLFEYFSETQRNKGNFPGRFSGRQFSNSRSEMNVSTLELGDSALYLCASSSQEVAETEAFFGQGTRLTVV.

The chain joins TRBV5-5 to TRBJ2-1; the match to TRBD2 covers 13 bases. From germline, CDR1 is SGHKS and CDR2 YYEKEE (reference sequence). The ends lost 4 bases at V and 7 bases at J; junction bases unmatched: 11. The CDR3 consists of 17 residues. CDR3 sequence reads: CASSIIGLAGAVNEQFF. Written as DNA, the CDR3 is TGTGCCAGCAGCATAATAGGACTAGCGGGGGCGGTAAATGAGCAGTTCTTC.

This clonotype occurred a few times. This rearrangement joins TRBV12-3 or TRBV12-4 to TRBJ2-1; D unresolved. The V and J ends lost 8 bases and 10 bases respectively, with 15 bases between them. This CDR3 region has 12 residues. The DNA for the CDR3 is TGTGCCAGCGGGATGCCGGGCAGGGAGCAGTTCTTC. Translating gives CASGMPGREQFF.

This clonotype has at least ten counts. This chain joins TRBV4-1 and TRBJ2-7; 9 bases agree with TRBD1. Germline CDR1 reads MGHRA; CDR2 reads YSYEKL. This CDR3 spans 13 amino acids. V trimming: 6 bases; J trimming: 4 bases; junction bases outside the gene matches: 4. Here the CDR3 reads CASSTGQGYEQYV. DNA of the CDR3: TGCGCCAGCAGTACAGGACAGGGGTACGAGCAGTACGTC.

This clonotype was seen a few times. This chain links TRBV7-6 with TRBJ2-2, with TRBD1 matching over 10 bases. Germline V gene data show CDR1 as SGHVS and CDR2 as FNYEAQ. J lost 0 bases, V lost 4 bases, and 14 bases had no gene match. This CDR3 comprises 20 residues. CDR3 coding DNA: TGTGCCAGCAGCTCCCCTCGGGACAGGGGAGCTCCCGCGAACACCGGGGAGCTGTTTTTT. Protein product: CASSSPRDRGAPANTGELFF. Full variable domain (missing parts from reference TRBV7-6 and TRBJ2-2): GAGVSQSPRYKVTKRGQDVALRCDPISGHVSLYWYRQALGQGPEFLTYFNYEAQQDKSGLPNDRFSAERPEGSISTLTIQRTEQRDSAMYRCASSSPRDRGAPANTGELFFGEGSRLTVL.

This clonotype turned up a few times. The V call is TRBV6-1, the J call TRBJ2-3; D unresolved. This CDR3 has 14 residues. Germline V gene sequence: CDR1 MNHNS, CDR2 SASEGT. V was pared by 6 bases and J by 6 bases, with 16 bases between. CDR3 protein: CASSPLSPRDTQYF. The DNA of the CDR3 is TGTGCCAGCAGCCCCTTGAGCCCCAGGGATACGCAGTATTTT.

This chain links TRBV6-5 with TRBJ2-1; D possibly matches TRBD1 or TRBD2 (6 bases each). The germline V gene encodes CDR1 MNHEY and CDR2 SVGAGI. With 1 base removed from V and 10 bases from J, the gap between germline ends came to 14 bases. The CDR3 has 14 residues. This chain's CDR3 is CASSYLRGVDEQFF. Here the CDR3 DNA reads TGTGCCAGCAGTTACTTGAGGGGGGTGGACGAGCAGTTCTTC.

This rearrangement joins TRBV6-5 to TRBJ1-2, with a tentative D call TRBD1 (5 bases). This CDR3 spans 11 amino acids. The germline V and J ends were trimmed by 2 bases and 11 bases, with 9 bases remaining between them. CDR1 is MNHEY and CDR2 is SVGAGI in the germline V gene. CDR3 sequence: CASSYGGDYTF. CDR3 bases: TGTGCCAGCAGTTACGGGGGGGATTACACCTTC.

This clonotype was recorded many times. CDR3 residues: CASSLTRTGEQYV. In nucleotides, the CDR3 is TGTGCCAGCAGTCTAACCCGGACAGGGGAGCAGTACGTC. This chain uses TRBV7-9 with TRBJ2-7; 8 bases agree with TRBD1. Unmatched junction bases numbered 8, after V lost 6 bases and J lost 7 bases. The CDR3 consists of 13 residues. The V gene's germline CDR1 is SEHNR and CDR2 FQNEAQ (reference sequence).

This clonotype occurred a few times. V gene TRBV19 combines with J gene TRBJ2-7; TRBD1 agrees at 8 bases. Germline V lookup: CDR1 LNHDA, CDR2 SQIVND (reference sequence). The CDR3 totals 14 residues. V was pared by 6 bases and J by 6 bases, with 10 bases of the junction left unmatched. The CDR3: CASSRDRGWSEQYF. DNA for the CDR3: TGTGCCAGTAGCCGAGACAGGGGTTGGAGCGAGCAGTACTTC.

This sequence joins TRBV7-3 and TRBJ2-3; D remains unclear. The CDR3 sequence is 14 residues long. CDR1 and CDR2 from the germline V gene are SGHTA and FQGTGA. The V gene lost 5 bases and the J gene lost 3 bases, with 12 bases spanning the gap. In DNA, the CDR3 is TGTGCCAGCAGCCCCGCCCTTATGACAGATACGCAGTATTTT. Its protein is CASSPALMTDTQYF. Variable domain in full (rest from reference TRBV7-3 and TRBJ2-3): GAGVSQTPSNKVTEKGKYVELRCDPISGHTALYWYRQSLGQGPEFLIYFQGTGAADDSGLPNDRFFAVRPEGSVSTLKIQRTERGDSAVYLCASSPALMTDTQYFGPGTRLTVL.

The genes are TRBV5-5 and TRBJ2-4; D ambiguous. This CDR3 is 14 amino acids long. Trimming took 2 bases from V and 0 from J, leaving 6 bases between them. Germline assignment: CDR1 SGHKS and CDR2 YYEKEE (reference sequence). This chain's CDR3 is CASSFRVAKNIQYF. Here the CDR3 DNA reads TGTGCCAGCAGCTTTCGGGTAGCCAAAAACATTCAGTACTTC.

This clonotype was recorded many times. The J gene is TRBJ2-5, the V gene TRBV3-1; D is unresolved. CDR1 LGHDT and CDR2 YNNKEL come from the germline V gene (reference sequence). This CDR3 is built from 13 residues. The V end was cut by 4 bases, the J end by 5 bases, with 11 bases between. CDR3 region: CASSRVVAETQYF. The DNA for the CDR3 is TGTGCCAGCAGCCGCGTAGTCGCGGAGACCCAGTACTTC.

This CDR3 is CASSQGMGYEQFF. The DNA for the CDR3 is TGCGCCAGCAGCCAAGGGATGGGTTATGAGCAGTTCTTC. J is TRBJ2-1 and V is TRBV4-1; D remains unclear. In germline, CDR1 is MGHRA, CDR2 YSYEKL. Trimming left V 1 base short and J 8 bases short, with 9 bases between. The CDR3 sequence is 13 residues long.

This clonotype was seen only a few times. The chain joins TRBV7-9 to TRBJ2-3; D possibly corresponds to TRBD2 (5 bases). This CDR3 region has 15 residues. V lost 4 bases and J 2 bases, leaving 13 bases between the germline ends. Germline V gene sequence: CDR1 SEHNR, CDR2 FQNEAQ (reference sequence). The CDR3 nucleotides are TGTGCCAGCAGCTCCCCCGGGAACCCCACAGATACGCAGTATTTT. Translating gives CASSSPGNPTDTQYF. The full variable domain, with the rest looked up from reference TRBV7-9 and TRBJ2-3, is DTGVSQNPRHKITKRGQNVTFRCDPISEHNRLYWYRQTLGQGPEFLTYFQNEAQLEKSRLLSDRFSAERPKGSFSTLEIQRTEQGDSAMYLCASSSPGNPTDTQYFGPGTRLTVL.

The V and J genes are TRBV10-2 and TRBJ2-7; 10 bases line up with TRBD1. This CDR3 is 15 amino acids long. Germline assignment: CDR1 WSHSY and CDR2 SAAADI. The J segment lost 4 bases and the V segment lost 7 bases, leaving 10 bases of the junction unmatched. CDR3 nucleotide sequence: TGCGCCAGCACCCCCGGGACAGGGGCCGGGTACGAGCAGTACTTC. Encoded protein: CASTPGTGAGYEQYF.

This clonotype was recorded a few times. The chain has TRBV19 and TRBJ2-1, with 8 nucleotides matching TRBD2. The ends lost 3 bases at V and 0 bases at J; junction bases unmatched: 10. The CDR3 has 18 amino acids. Germline V lookup: CDR1 LNHDA, CDR2 SQIVND (reference sequence). The CDR3 reads CASSIGLASSYSYNEQFF. In DNA form, the CDR3 reads TGTGCCAGTAGTATTGGACTAGCATCGTCCTACTCCTACAATGAGCAGTTCTTC.

This clonotype was seen ten or more times. The V gene is TRBV5-1, the J gene TRBJ2-1; the match to TRBD2 covers 14 bases. With 4 bases clipped from V and 1 base from J, the junction kept 4 bases outside the gene matches. The CDR3 loop spans 17 amino acids. Germline V lookup: CDR1 SGHRS, CDR2 YFSETQ. Here the CDR3 DNA reads TGCGCCAGCAGCATGGGGACTAGCGGGGGATCCTACAATGAGCAGTTCTTC. Protein product: CASSMGTSGGSYNEQFF.

This clonotype was counted a few times. The chain carries TRBV27 and TRBJ1-5, with D maybe TRBD1 (5 bases). The CDR3 has 15 amino acids. Germline V lookup: CDR1 MNHEY, CDR2 SMNVEV (reference sequence). The V and J ends lost 2 bases and 2 bases respectively, with 10 bases between them. CDR3 region: CASSLGRVRNQPQHF. The CDR3 DNA is TGTGCCAGCAGTTTAGGCAGGGTGCGCAATCAGCCCCAGCATTTT.

In its sample, this clonotype was seen a few times. V gene TRBV24-1 combines with J gene TRBJ2-3; D is perhaps TRBD1 (5 bases). Germline loops: CDR1 KGHDR, CDR2 SFDVKD. V was trimmed by 4 bases and J by 6 bases, leaving 10 bases between them. The CDR3 spans 13 residues. The CDR3 loop is CATSELAGDTQYF. The CDR3 DNA sequence: TGTGCCACCAGTGAGTTGGCAGGGGATACGCAGTATTTT.

The sample holds a few counts of this clonotype. At one boundary the junction diverges from the germline segment, which might be a read error. This rearrangement joins TRBV7-9 to TRBJ2-5; D might be TRBD1 or TRBD2, each matching 5 bases. Germline CDR1 and CDR2: SEHNR and FQNEAQ (reference sequence). This CDR3 contains 12 residues. The CDR3 spells CASTSLTGPDNF. DNA for the CDR3: TGTGCCAGCACCTCCCTCACGGGGCCGGACAATTTC.